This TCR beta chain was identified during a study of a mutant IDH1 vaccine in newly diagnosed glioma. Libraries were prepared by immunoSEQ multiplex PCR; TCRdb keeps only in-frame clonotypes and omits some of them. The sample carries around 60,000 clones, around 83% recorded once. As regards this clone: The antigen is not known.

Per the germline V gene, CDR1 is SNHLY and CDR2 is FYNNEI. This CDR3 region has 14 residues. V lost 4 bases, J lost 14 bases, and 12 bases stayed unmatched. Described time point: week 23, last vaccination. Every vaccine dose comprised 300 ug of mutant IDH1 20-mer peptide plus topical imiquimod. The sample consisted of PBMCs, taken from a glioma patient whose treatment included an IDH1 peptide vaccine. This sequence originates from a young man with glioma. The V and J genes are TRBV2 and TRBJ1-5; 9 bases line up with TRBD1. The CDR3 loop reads CASSGDREISPKHF. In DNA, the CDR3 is TGTGCCAGCAGTGGGGACAGGGAAATCAGCCCCAAGCATTTT.